These T cell receptor beta chains were read from a single sample in a study of blood T cell repertoires in COVID-19. Some clones are missing from TCRdb's copy, which holds only in-frame ones; the method was immunoSEQ multiplex PCR. The sample lists about 190,000 clones; 70% to 90% were seen once. The sample comprised peripheral blood. The source is a woman aged 70-85 years with active or convalescent COVID-19. Each CDR3 is given with its conserved first and last residue. A D gene is named only where the DNA matches it firmly. Where a row states a size, it is once, few, many or the class of an expanded clone; other rows omit it.

TRBD2	TRBV9	18	TRBJ2-1	.	TGTGCCAGCAGCGAGGGACTAGCGGGGATGTCAAGGGGGAATGAGCAGTTCTTC	CASSEGLAGMSRGNEQFF
.	TRBV28	11	TRBJ1-1	few	TGTGCCAGCAAAGCGTTGACTGAAGCTTTCTTT	CASKALTEAFF
TRBD2	TRBV4-2	17	TRBJ2-5	few	TGTGCCAGCAGCCAAATTTCCGCGGCGGGAGGGGGTGAGACCCAGTACTTC	CASSQISAAGGGETQYF
.	TRBV4-1	11	TRBJ2-2	.	TGCGCCAGCAGCCAAACTGGGGAGCTGTTTTTT	CASSQTGELFF
.	TRBV11-2	14	TRBJ2-5	.	TGTGCCAGCAGCTTAATCAGGGGCGGGGAGACCCAGTACTTC	CASSLIRGGETQYF
TRBD1	TRBV29-1	15	TRBJ2-7	.	TGCAGCGTTGGAAGGGGAGGGACAGGGTCCTACGAGCAGTACTTC	CSVGRGGTGSYEQYF
.	TRBV4-1	15	TRBJ2-2	.	TGCGCCAGCAGCCCTCCCGCTACGGGGGCCGGGGAGCTGTTTTTT	CASSPPATGAGELFF
TRBD1	TRBV29-1	14	TRBJ1-2	.	TGCAGCGTTGAAGATGGGGGACAGGGCGATGGCTACACCTTC	CSVEDGGQGDGYTF
TRBD1	TRBV28	19	TRBJ1-5	.	TGTGCCAGCAGTTTAGGGCCTGCAGGGGGCCGGACGAGCAATCAGCCCCAGCATTTT	CASSLGPAGGRTSNQPQHF
TRBD1	TRBV29-1	13	TRBJ2-7	.	TGCAGCGTCGAAGGGACAGGGGTTTACGAGCAGTACTTC	CSVEGTGVYEQYF
TRBD2	TRBV4-1	17	TRBJ2-5	.	TGCGCCAGCAGCCAAGATTTAGGTAGCGGGAGCCAAGAGACCCAGTACTTC	CASSQDLGSGSQETQYF